One sample yielded the 3 T cell receptor beta chains listed below, sequenced in a study of siplizumab effects on memory and regulatory T cells. This table comes from immunoSEQ multiplex PCR, and its TCRdb copy is limited to in-frame clones, with some not included. The repertoire holds about 87,000 clones, with approximately 95% as singletons. Source material: non-Treg CD4+ T cells sorted from blood. The receptors were sampled from a human donor in good health.

The chain couples TRBV18 to TRBJ1-5; D remains unclear. CDR3 length equals 15 residues. Trimming removed 2 bases from V and 0 bases from J, with 8 bases in between. Germline CDR1 KGHSH, CDR2 LQKENI. In DNA, the CDR3 is TGTGCCAGCTCACCAACAGAGGATAGCAATCAGCCCCAGCATTTT. Residues: CASSPTEDSNQPQHF.

The rearrangement uses TRBV15 and TRBJ2-7; D gene unclear. The CDR3 loop spans 14 amino acids. The ends were cut back, 0 bases at V and 1 base at J, with 7 bases in the middle. Germline lookup yields CDR1 LNHNV and CDR2 YYDKDF (reference sequence). CDR3 nucleotides: TGTGCCACCAGCAGAGATGGTAGTTCCTACGAGCAGTACTTC. Protein sequence: CATSRDGSSYEQYF.

V is TRBV5-1 and J is TRBJ1-1; D unclear. Germline CDR1 reads SGHRS; CDR2 reads YFSETQ. V was shortened by 0 bases and J by 10 bases, with 13 bases between the two germline ends. The CDR3 contains 13 residues. CDR3 amino acids: CASSLAPQEGAFF. The CDR3 nucleotides are TGCGCCAGCAGCTTGGCCCCTCAGGAGGGAGCTTTCTTT.